This is a list of T cell receptor beta chains from one sample in a study of a mutant IDH1 vaccine in newly diagnosed glioma. These TCRs are of unknown antigen specificity. Sequencing was performed with immunoSEQ multiplex PCR; in TCRdb, only in-frame clones are kept and a portion is missing. Counted here are around 54,000 clones, about nine tenths occurring once; the ten biggest clones make up more than 1.1%. Material: PBMCs, obtained from a glioma patient whose treatment included an IDH1 peptide vaccine. These receptors all come from a man aged 35 to 55 with glioma. Both conserved end residues are part of each CDR3. A D gene is named only where the DNA matches it firmly. Size is stated for part of the rows, as once, few or many counts, or as a class when the clone is expanded.

j_gene | abundance | len | v_gene | d_gene | CDR3nt | CDR3aa
TRBJ2-7 | once | 14 | TRBV2 | TRBD2 | TGTGCCAGCAGATTTAGCGGGTCCACCTACGAGCAGTACTTC | CASRFSGSTYEQYF
TRBJ2-2 | NA | 14 | TRBV5-1 | NA | TGCGCCAGCCAAACAGAGGGGATGGCCGGGGAGCTGTTTTTT | CASQTEGMAGELFF
TRBJ2-3 | medium-sized | 12 | TRBV19 | TRBD2 | TGTGCCAGTAGACTAGCGGGAGATACGCAGTATTTT | CASRLAGDTQYF
TRBJ2-5 | NA | 12 | TRBV18 | TRBD2 | TGTGCCAGCGCCGGACTAGCGGAGACCCAGTACTTC | CASAGLAETQYF
TRBJ2-7 | NA | 13 | TRBV25-1 | TRBD2 | TGTGCCAGCAGTTCCGCACTAGCGTACGAGCAGTACTTC | CASSSALAYEQYF
TRBJ2-7 | NA | 17 | TRBV19 | TRBD2 | TGTGCCAGTAGTACCTACCCGTGGAAGCGGGAGAGAAGCGAGCAGTACTTC | CASSTYPWKRERSEQYF
TRBJ2-5 | once | 13 | TRBV29-1 | NA | TGCAGCGTTGTGGGCGGGTACCAAGAGACCCAGTACTTC | CSVVGGYQETQYF
TRBJ2-7 | once | 14 | TRBV14 | NA | TGTGCCAGCAGCCAATTAATCGGGATCTACGAGCAGTACTTC | CASSQLIGIYEQYF
TRBJ2-1 | NA | 15 | TRBV6-5 | NA | TGTGCCAGCAGTGGTCTAGAGAGCTCCTACAATGAGCAGTTCTTC | CASSGLESSYNEQFF
TRBJ2-7 | once | 18 | TRBV19 | TRBD2 | TGTGCCAGTAGTATGGTAGGGCTAGCGGGAGAGTCCCGCTACGAGCAGTACTTC | CASSMVGLAGESRYEQYF
TRBJ1-2 | NA | 13 | TRBV19 | NA | TGTGCCAGTAGTAAGTTCATAAACTATGGCTACACCTTC | CASSKFINYGYTF
TRBJ1-1 | NA | 16 | TRBV2 | TRBD1 | TGTGCCAGCAGCCGTCCGACAGGGGATATGAACACTGAAGCTTTCTTT | CASSRPTGDMNTEAFF
TRBJ2-7 | NA | 15 | TRBV5-1 | TRBD2 | TGCGCCAGCAGCTTTTCCCGCGGGAGAGCCTACGAGCAGTACTTC | CASSFSRGRAYEQYF
TRBJ2-7 | NA | 15 | TRBV5-1 | TRBD2 | TGCGCCAGCAGCTTGGCCGCTAGCGGGAACTACGAGCAGTACTTC | CASSLAASGNYEQYF
TRBJ2-5 | NA | 16 | TRBV5-1 | NA | TGCGCCAGCAGCTTGGCCGGGGTCAGGGGCCAAGAGACCCAGTACTTC | CASSLAGVRGQETQYF
TRBJ2-7 | NA | 15 | TRBV25-1 | NA | TGTGCCAGCAGTGCATTGGACATGGGTGGAGGCGAGCAGTACTTC | CASSALDMGGGEQYF
TRBJ1-2 | NA | 13 | TRBV6-5 | TRBD1 | TGTGCCAGCAGAGAGACAGGGTTTTATGGCTACACCTTC | CASRETGFYGYTF
TRBJ1-4 | NA | 14 | TRBV4-1 | NA | TGCGCCAGCAGCCAAGATTCCTCTAATGAAAAACTGTTTTTT | CASSQDSSNEKLFF
TRBJ2-1 | NA | 16 | TRBV14 | TRBD2 | TGTGCCAGCAGCCAAGATTGGCTAGCGGAGTACAATGAGCAGTTCTTC | CASSQDWLAEYNEQFF
TRBJ2-2 | once | 13 | TRBV5-1 | NA | TGCGCCAGCAGCATTCAGGGGACCGGGGAGCTGTTTTTT | CASSIQGTGELFF
TRBJ2-2 | NA | 14 | TRBV2 | NA | TGTGCCAGCAGTGGGGGATCGGGCTCCGGGGAGCTGTTTTTT | CASSGGSGSGELFF
TRBJ2-1 | NA | 16 | TRBV2 | NA | TGTGCCAGCAGTGAAGCGCTTCGAGTTAGAATGAATGAGCAGTTCTTC | CASSEALRVRMNEQFF
TRBJ2-7 | NA | 11 | TRBV20-1 | NA | TGCAGTGCTAGAGACTATCTGGTTCAGTACTTC | CSARDYLVQYF